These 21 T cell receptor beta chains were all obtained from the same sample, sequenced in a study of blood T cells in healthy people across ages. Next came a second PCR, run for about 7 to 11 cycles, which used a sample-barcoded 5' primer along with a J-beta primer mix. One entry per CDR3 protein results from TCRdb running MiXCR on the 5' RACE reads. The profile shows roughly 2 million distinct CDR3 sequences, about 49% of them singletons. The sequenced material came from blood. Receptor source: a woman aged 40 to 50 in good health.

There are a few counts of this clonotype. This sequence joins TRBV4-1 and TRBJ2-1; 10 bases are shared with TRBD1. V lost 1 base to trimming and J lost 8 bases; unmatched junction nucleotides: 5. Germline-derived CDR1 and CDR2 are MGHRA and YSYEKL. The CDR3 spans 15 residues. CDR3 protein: CASSQGQGAIDEQFF. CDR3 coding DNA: TGCGCCAGCAGCCAAGGACAGGGGGCTATCGATGAGCAGTTCTTC.

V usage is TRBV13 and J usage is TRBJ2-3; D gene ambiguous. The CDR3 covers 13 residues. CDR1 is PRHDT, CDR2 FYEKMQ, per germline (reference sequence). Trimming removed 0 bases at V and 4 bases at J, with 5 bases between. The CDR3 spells CASSLGFSDTQYF. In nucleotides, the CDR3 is TGTGCCAGCAGCTTAGGCTTTTCAGATACGCAGTATTTT. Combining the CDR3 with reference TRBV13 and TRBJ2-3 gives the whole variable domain AAGVIQSPRHLIKEKRETATLKCYPIPRHDTVYWYQQGPGQDPQFLISFYEKMQSDKGSIPDRFSAQQFSDYHSELNMSSLELGDSALYFCASSLGFSDTQYFGPGTRLTVL.

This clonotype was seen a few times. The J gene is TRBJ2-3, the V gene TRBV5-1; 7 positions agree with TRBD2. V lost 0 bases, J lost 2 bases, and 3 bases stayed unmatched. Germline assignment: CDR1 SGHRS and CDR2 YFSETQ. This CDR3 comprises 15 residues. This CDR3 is CASSLVTSYTDTQYF. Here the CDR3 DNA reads TGCGCCAGCAGCTTGGTGACTAGCTACACAGATACGCAGTATTTT. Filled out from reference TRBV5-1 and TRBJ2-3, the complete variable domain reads KAGVTQTPRYLIKTRGQQVTLSCSPISGHRSVSWYQQTPGQGLQFLFEYFSETQRNKGNFPGRFSGRQFSNSRSEMNVSTLELGDSALYLCASSLVTSYTDTQYFGPGTRLTVL.

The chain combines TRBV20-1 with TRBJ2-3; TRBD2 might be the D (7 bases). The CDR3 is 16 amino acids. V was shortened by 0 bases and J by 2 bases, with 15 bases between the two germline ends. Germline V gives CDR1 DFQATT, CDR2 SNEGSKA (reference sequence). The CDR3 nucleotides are TGCAGTGCTAGAGATCTCCGGCGGGGGCACACAGATACGCAGTATTTT. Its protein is CSARDLRRGHTDTQYF.

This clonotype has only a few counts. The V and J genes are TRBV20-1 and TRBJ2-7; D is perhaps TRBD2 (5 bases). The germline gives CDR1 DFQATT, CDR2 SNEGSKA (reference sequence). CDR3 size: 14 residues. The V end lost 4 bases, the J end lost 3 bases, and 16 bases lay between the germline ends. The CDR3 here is CSAKDRQRGYEQYF. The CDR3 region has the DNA TGCAGTGCTAAAGATCGCCAACGGGGCTACGAGCAGTACTTC.

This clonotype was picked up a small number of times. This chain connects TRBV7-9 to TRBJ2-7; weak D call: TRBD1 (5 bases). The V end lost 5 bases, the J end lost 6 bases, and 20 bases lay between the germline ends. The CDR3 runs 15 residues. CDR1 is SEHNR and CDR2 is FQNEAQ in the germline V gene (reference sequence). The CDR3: CASSADSLSVSEQYF. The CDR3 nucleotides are TGTGCCAGCAGCGCCGACAGCCTCTCGGTCTCCGAGCAGTACTTC.

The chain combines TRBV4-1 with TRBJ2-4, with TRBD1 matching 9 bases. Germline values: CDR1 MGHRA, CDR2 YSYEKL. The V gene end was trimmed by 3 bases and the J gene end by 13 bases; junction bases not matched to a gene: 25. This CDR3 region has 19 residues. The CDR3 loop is CASSQNGDRVQFSGWEQYF. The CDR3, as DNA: TGCGCCAGCAGCCAGAATGGGGACAGGGTGCAGTTTTCGGGATGGGAGCAGTACTTC.

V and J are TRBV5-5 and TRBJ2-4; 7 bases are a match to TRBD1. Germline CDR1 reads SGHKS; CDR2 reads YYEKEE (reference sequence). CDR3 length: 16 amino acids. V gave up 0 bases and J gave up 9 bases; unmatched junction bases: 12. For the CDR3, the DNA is TGTGCCAGCAGCTTGGAAGGGGGACAGACGAGGAGCATTCAGTACTTC. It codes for CASSLEGGQTRSIQYF.

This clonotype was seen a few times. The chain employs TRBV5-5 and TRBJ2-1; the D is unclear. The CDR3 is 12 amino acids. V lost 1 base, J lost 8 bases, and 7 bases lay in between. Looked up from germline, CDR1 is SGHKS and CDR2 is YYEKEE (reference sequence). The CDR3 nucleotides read TGTGCCAGCAGCTTGTACCAAGATGAGCAGTTCTTC. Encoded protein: CASSLYQDEQFF.

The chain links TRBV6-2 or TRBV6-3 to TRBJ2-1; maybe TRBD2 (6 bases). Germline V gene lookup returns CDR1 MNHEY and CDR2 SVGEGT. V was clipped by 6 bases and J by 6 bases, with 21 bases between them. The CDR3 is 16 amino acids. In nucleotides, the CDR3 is TGTGCCAGCAGAGACCCCGCGGAGGGAGCGGGCAATGAGCAGTTCTTC. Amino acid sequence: CASRDPAEGAGNEQFF.

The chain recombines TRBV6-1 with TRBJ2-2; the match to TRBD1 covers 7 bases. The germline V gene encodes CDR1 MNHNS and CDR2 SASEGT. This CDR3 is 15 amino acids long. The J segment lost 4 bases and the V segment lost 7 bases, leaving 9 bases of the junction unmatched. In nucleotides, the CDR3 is TGTGCCAGCATGAAGGGGGCGGGTTTCACCGGGGAGCTGTTTTTT. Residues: CASMKGAGFTGELFF.

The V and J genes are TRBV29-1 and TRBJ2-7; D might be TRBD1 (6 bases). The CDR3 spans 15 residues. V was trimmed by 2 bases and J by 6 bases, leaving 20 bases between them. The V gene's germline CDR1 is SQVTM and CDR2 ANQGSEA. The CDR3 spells CSVEFEDRSPCEQYF. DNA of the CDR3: TGCAGCGTTGAATTCGAAGACAGGTCCCCATGCGAGCAGTACTTC.

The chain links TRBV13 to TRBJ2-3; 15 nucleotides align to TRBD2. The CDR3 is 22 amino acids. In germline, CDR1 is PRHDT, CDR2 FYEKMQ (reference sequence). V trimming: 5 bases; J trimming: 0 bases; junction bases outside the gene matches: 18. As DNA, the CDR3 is TGTGCCAGCAGCCCGAATATTGGACAGCCGGGACTAGCGGGGGGAAGCACAGATACGCAGTATTTT. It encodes CASSPNIGQPGLAGGSTDTQYF.

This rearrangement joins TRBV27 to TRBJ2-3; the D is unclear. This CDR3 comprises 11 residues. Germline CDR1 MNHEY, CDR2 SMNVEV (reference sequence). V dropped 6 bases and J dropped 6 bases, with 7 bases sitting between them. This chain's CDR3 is CASRIVDTQYF. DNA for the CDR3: TGTGCCAGCAGGATTGTGGATACGCAGTATTTT.

CDR3 coding DNA: TGCGCCAGCAGCCAAGATCAAGGCAGGGCGGACGAGCAGTACTTC. Its protein product is CASSQDQGRADEQYF. The chain uses TRBV4-3 and TRBJ2-7; tentatively, D is TRBD1 (5 bases). The germline V and J ends were trimmed by 0 bases and 5 bases, with 14 bases remaining between them. The CDR3 length is 15 residues. Germline V gene data show CDR1 as LGHNA and CDR2 as YSLEER.

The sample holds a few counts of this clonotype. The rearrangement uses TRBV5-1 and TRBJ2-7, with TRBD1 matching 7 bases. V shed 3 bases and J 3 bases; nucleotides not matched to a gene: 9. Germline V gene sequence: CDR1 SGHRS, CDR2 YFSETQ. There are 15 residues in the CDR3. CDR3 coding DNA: TGCGCCAGCAGCTCGACAGGGCTTGGGAACTACGAGCAGTACTTC. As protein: CASSSTGLGNYEQYF.

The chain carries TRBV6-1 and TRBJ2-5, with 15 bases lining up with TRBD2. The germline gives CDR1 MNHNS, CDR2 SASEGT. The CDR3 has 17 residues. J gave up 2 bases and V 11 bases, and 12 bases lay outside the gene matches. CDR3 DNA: TGTGCCTGGTCCTCGGGGACTAGCGGGGGGTTACAAGAGACCCAGTACTTC. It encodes CAWSSGTSGGLQETQYF.

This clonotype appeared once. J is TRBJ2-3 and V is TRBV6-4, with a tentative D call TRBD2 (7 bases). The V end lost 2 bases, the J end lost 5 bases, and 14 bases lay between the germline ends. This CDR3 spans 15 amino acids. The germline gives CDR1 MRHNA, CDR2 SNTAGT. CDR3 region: CASSDGGAGVDTQYF. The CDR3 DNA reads TGTGCCAGCAGTGACGGGGGGGCCGGTGTAGATACGCAGTATTTT.

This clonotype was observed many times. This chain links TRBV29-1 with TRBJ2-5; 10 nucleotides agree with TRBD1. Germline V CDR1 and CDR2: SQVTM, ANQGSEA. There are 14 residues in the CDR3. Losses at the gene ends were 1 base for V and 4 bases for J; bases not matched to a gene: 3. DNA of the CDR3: TGCAGCGTTGAAGGACAGGGGGCAGGAGAGACCCAGTACTTC. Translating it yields CSVEGQGAGETQYF.

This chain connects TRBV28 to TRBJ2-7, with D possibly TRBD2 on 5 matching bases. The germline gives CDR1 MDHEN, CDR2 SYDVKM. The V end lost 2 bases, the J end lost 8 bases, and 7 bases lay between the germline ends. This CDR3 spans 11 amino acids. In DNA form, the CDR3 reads TGTGCCAGCAGTTTACGGGGAAAGCAGTACTTC. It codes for CASSLRGKQYF.

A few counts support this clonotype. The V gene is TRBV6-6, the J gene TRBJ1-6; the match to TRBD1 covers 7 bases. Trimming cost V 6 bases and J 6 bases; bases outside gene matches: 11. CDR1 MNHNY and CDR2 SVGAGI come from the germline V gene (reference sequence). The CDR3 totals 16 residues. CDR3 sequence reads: CASSFDRDGPNSPLHF. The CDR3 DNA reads TGTGCCAGCAGCTTCGACAGGGACGGGCCTAATTCACCCCTCCACTTT.